Presented here are 23 T cell receptor beta chains from one specimen sequenced in a study of blood T cell repertoires in COVID-19. Using immunoSEQ multiplex PCR, the repertoire was profiled, and TCRdb retains in-frame clones only, with some absent. Among over 150,000 clones listed, around 83% were seen once. Sequenced material: peripheral blood. These receptors originate from a woman aged 55-70 years with acute or convalescent COVID-19.

The V call is TRBV11-3, the J call TRBJ2-1; 7 bases are a match to TRBD1. Trimming took 0 bases from V and 8 from J; bases not matched to a gene: 4. Germline V CDR1 and CDR2: SGHNT, YENEEA. This CDR3 comprises 14 residues. CDR3 protein: CASSLDRQGYEQFF. The CDR3 DNA sequence: TGTGCCAGCAGCTTAGATAGACAGGGCTATGAGCAGTTCTTC.

This chain uses TRBV9 with TRBJ2-1, with TRBD2 matching over 15 bases. V lost 5 bases and J lost 4; bases outside the gene matches: 7. Per germline, CDR1 SGDLS and CDR2 YYNGEE. The CDR3 sequence is 17 residues long. CDR3 in amino acids: CASRKGLAGGSYNEQFF. In nucleotides, the CDR3 is TGTGCCAGCAGAAAGGGACTAGCGGGGGGCTCTTACAATGAGCAGTTCTTC. Variable domain in full (rest from reference TRBV9 and TRBJ2-1): DSGVTQTPKHLITATGQRVTLRCSPRSGDLSVYWYQQSLDQGLQFLIQYYNGEERAKGNILERFSAQQFPDLHSELNLSSLELGDSALYFCASRKGLAGGSYNEQFFGPGTRLTVL.

The gene calls are TRBV7-6 and TRBJ1-1; no reliable D call. This CDR3 spans 13 amino acids. The V gene lost 2 bases and the J gene lost 6 bases, with 10 bases spanning the gap. CDR1 SGHVS and CDR2 FNYEAQ come from the germline V gene. In DNA, the CDR3 is TGTGCCAGCAGCTTATCTGGGGAGGCTGAAGCTTTCTTT. Protein: CASSLSGEAEAFF. The whole variable domain, remainder taken from reference TRBV7-6 and TRBJ1-1, is GAGVSQSPRYKVTKRGQDVALRCDPISGHVSLYWYRQALGQGPEFLTYFNYEAQQDKSGLPNDRFSAERPEGSISTLTIQRTEQRDSAMYRCASSLSGEAEAFFGQGTRLTVV.

The V and J genes are TRBV28 and TRBJ2-7, with TRBD1 matching 10 bases. V was pared by 4 bases and J by 7 bases, with 13 bases of the junction left unmatched. The CDR3 has 16 amino acids. Germline CDR1 and CDR2: MDHEN and SYDVKM. CDR3 residues: CASSSSSGQGKGEQYV. DNA of the CDR3: TGTGCCAGCAGTTCAAGCTCGGGACAGGGGAAGGGAGAGCAGTACGTC.

V gene TRBV29-1 combines with J gene TRBJ2-1, with a possible D match to TRBD2 (5 bases). This CDR3 has 15 residues. Germline CDR1 and CDR2: SQVTM and ANQGSEA. The germline V and J ends were trimmed by 2 bases and 0 bases, with 11 bases remaining between them. This CDR3 reads CSVEYLGSSYNEQFF. CDR3 sequence (DNA): TGCAGCGTTGAATATCTTGGGAGCTCCTACAATGAGCAGTTCTTC.

This chain joins TRBV6-5 and TRBJ1-5; D is undetermined. The CDR3 consists of 13 residues. Germline loops: CDR1 MNHEY, CDR2 SVGAGI. The V gene lost 6 bases and the J gene lost 4 bases, with 10 bases spanning the gap. The CDR3 nucleotides read TGTGCCAGCAGGACCCCGGGAAATCAGCCCCAGCATTTT. Amino acids: CASRTPGNQPQHF.

The chain has TRBV3-1 (or the pseudogene TRBV3-2) and TRBJ2-7; possible D gene TRBD1, 6 bases. Per germline, CDR1 LGHDT and CDR2 YNNKEL (reference sequence). V was clipped by 1 base and J by 0 bases, with 10 bases between them. This CDR3 contains 15 residues. The CDR3 spells CASSQGTVSSYEQYF. Here the CDR3 DNA reads TGTGCCAGCAGCCAAGGGACAGTGAGCTCCTACGAGCAGTACTTC.

CDR3 bases: TGTGCCAGCTCAACAGACAGGGGGATTGGGTCTTCACCCCTCCACTTT. This codes for CASSTDRGIGSSPLHF. The V gene is TRBV18, the J gene TRBJ1-6; 9 bases map to TRBD1. Trimming took 5 bases from V and 9 from J; bases not matched to a gene: 11. Germline V gene lookup returns CDR1 KGHSH and CDR2 LQKENI. This CDR3 is built from 16 residues.

This rearrangement joins TRBV4-1 to TRBJ1-2, with D tentatively TRBD1 (5 bases). Trimming removed 4 bases from V and 0 bases from J, with 15 bases in between. This CDR3 is 16 amino acids long. Germline loops: CDR1 MGHRA, CDR2 YSYEKL. The CDR3 DNA reads TGCGCCAGCAGCCGATCCGGGACTCGAGCTAACTATGGCTACACCTTC. Amino acid sequence: CASSRSGTRANYGYTF.

The V gene is TRBV6-5, the J gene TRBJ2-7; 7 nucleotides agree with TRBD1. This CDR3 has 14 residues. Per the germline V gene, CDR1 is MNHEY and CDR2 is SVGAGI. Unmatched junction bases numbered 7, after V lost 4 bases and J lost 4 bases. CDR3 sequence (DNA): TGTGCCAGCAGTTCCCGACAGGGAACTTACGAGCAGTACGTC. Translation gives CASSSRQGTYEQYV.

The CDR3 coding sequence is TGTGCCAGTAGTACGGACAGGGCCTCTGGAAACACCATATATTTT. As protein: CASSTDRASGNTIYF. The V and J genes are TRBV19 and TRBJ1-3; 8 bases match TRBD1. The ends lost 4 bases at V and 0 bases at J; junction bases unmatched: 2. CDR1 and CDR2 from the germline V gene are LNHDA and SQIVND (reference sequence). This CDR3 is 15 amino acids long.

The V gene is TRBV5-4, the J gene TRBJ2-2; TRBD2 matches 7 bases. The CDR3 contains 16 residues. Germline V gene sequence: CDR1 SGHNT, CDR2 YYREEE (reference sequence). J was trimmed by 1 base and V by 4 bases; bases with no gene match: 7. For the CDR3, the DNA is TGTGCCAGCAGCACCCGACTAGCTGGGAACACCGGGGAGCTGTTTTTT. Its translation: CASSTRLAGNTGELFF.

This chain joins TRBV30 and TRBJ2-3; D is perhaps TRBD1 (5 bases). The germline gives CDR1 GTSNPN, CDR2 SVGIG (reference sequence). V lost 4 bases and J 9 bases, leaving 14 bases between the germline ends. The CDR3 has 12 residues. The CDR3 protein is CAWTQGLGTQYF. For the CDR3, the DNA is TGTGCCTGGACCCAGGGCCTGGGGACGCAGTATTTT.

The rearrangement joins TRBV14 to TRBJ2-7, with unresolved D. With 1 base removed from V and 6 bases from J, the gap between germline ends came to 10 bases. Germline V gene sequence: CDR1 SGHDN, CDR2 FVKESK. This CDR3 is 13 amino acids long. CDR3: CASSQATVAEQYF. The CDR3, as DNA: TGTGCCAGCAGCCAAGCCACCGTGGCCGAGCAGTACTTC.

V and J are TRBV19 and TRBJ1-2; D possibly corresponds to TRBD1 (5 bases). The CDR3 has 14 amino acids. Looked up from germline, CDR1 is LNHDA and CDR2 is SQIVND (reference sequence). Between the trimmed V and J ends, which lost 0 bases and 4 bases, there was a span of 9 bases. The CDR3 region is CASSIDRAGYGYTF. CDR3 nucleotides: TGTGCCAGTAGTATAGACAGGGCTGGCTATGGCTACACCTTC.

This chain connects TRBV29-1 to TRBJ2-3; 9 positions match TRBD2. The CDR3 consists of 14 residues. CDR1 SQVTM and CDR2 ANQGSEA come from the germline V gene. Losses at the gene ends were 6 bases for V and 4 bases for J; bases not matched to a gene: 8. Here the CDR3 reads CSVRGGGAPDTQYF. CDR3 DNA sequence: TGCAGCGTCCGGGGCGGGGGGGCCCCAGATACGCAGTATTTT.

This clone came up a few times. This chain links TRBV7-8 with TRBJ2-5; tentatively, D is TRBD1 (6 bases). Between the trimmed V and J ends, which lost 5 bases and 0 bases, there was a span of 13 bases. The germline gives CDR1 SGHVS, CDR2 FQNEAQ. The CDR3 spans 15 residues. The CDR3 is CASSPGQGNQETQYF. The CDR3 DNA is TGTGCCAGCAGCCCGGGACAAGGAAACCAAGAGACCCAGTACTTC.

V usage is TRBV27 and J usage is TRBJ1-4; 10 bases are shared with TRBD1. The CDR3 is 15 amino acids. V was pared by 6 bases and J by 4 bases, with 5 bases of the junction left unmatched. CDR1 is MNHEY and CDR2 is SMNVEV in the germline V gene (reference sequence). CDR3 loop: CASRGQGVGNEKLFF. DNA for the CDR3: TGTGCCAGCAGAGGACAGGGGGTTGGTAATGAAAAACTGTTTTTT.

The chain recombines TRBV5-1 with TRBJ2-7, with D uncertain. The CDR3 has 15 amino acids. Trimming took 0 bases from V and 0 from J, leaving 10 bases between them. CDR1 is SGHRS, CDR2 YFSETQ, per germline. CDR3 sequence (DNA): TGCGCCAGCAGCTTGGTCCCAGAAAGCTCCTACGAGCAGTACGTC. The encoded protein is CASSLVPESSYEQYV.

This clone has more than one count but fewer than ten. The chain uses TRBV11-2 and TRBJ2-6; 7 nucleotides line up with TRBD2. CDR1 SGHAT and CDR2 FQNNGV come from the germline V gene. This CDR3 spans 18 amino acids. Losses at the gene ends were 4 bases for V and 0 bases for J; bases not matched to a gene: 9. The DNA for the CDR3 is TGTGCCAGCAGCTCCCGGCGGGGAGGGAGCTCTGGGGCCAACGTCCTGACTTTC. It specifies CASSSRRGGSSGANVLTF.

The chain is built from TRBV20-1 and TRBJ2-5, with 11 bases aligning to TRBD2. The CDR3 loop spans 11 amino acids. Germline values: CDR1 DFQATT, CDR2 SNEGSKA (reference sequence). V gave up 6 bases and J gave up 7 bases; unmatched junction bases: 1. CDR3 residues: CSAGTSGTQYF. The CDR3 nucleotides are TGCAGTGCCGGGACTAGCGGGACCCAGTACTTC.

The genes are TRBV6-5 and TRBJ1-1, with 7 bases aligning to TRBD1. Germline CDR1 reads MNHEY; CDR2 reads SVGAGI. The CDR3 is made up of 14 amino acids. V trimming: 8 bases; J trimming: 7 bases; junction bases outside the gene matches: 13. The chain's CDR3 is CASRRDREQGEAFF. For the CDR3, the DNA is TGTGCCAGCCGCCGAGACAGGGAACAGGGTGAAGCTTTCTTT.

The chain employs TRBV4-2 and TRBJ2-1, with a weak D call TRBD1 (6 bases). Between the trimmed V and J ends, which lost 0 bases and 1 base, there was a span of 10 bases. The germline gives CDR1 LGHNA, CDR2 YNFKEQ. The CDR3 extends over 16 amino acids. CDR3 sequence: CASSQDLRGSYNEQFF. CDR3 nucleotides: TGTGCCAGCAGCCAAGATCTGAGGGGGTCCTACAATGAGCAGTTCTTC.